Shown below are 30 T cell receptor beta chains from a single sample sequenced in a study of blood T cells in healthy people across ages (dated by TCRdb to the mid-2010s). The method was 5' RACE. Sequencer: Illumina HiSeq 2500. A second PCR of 7 to 11 cycles was run with a J-beta primer mix and a sample-barcoded 5' primer. Starting from the raw public reads, TCRdb applied fastp trimming at Q25, assembled clones with MiXCR and retained in-frame beta chains. CDR3 protein duplicates are merged, each entry listing the most common genes and DNA. The sample table lists 540,000 or so distinct CDR3 sequences, 25% to 30% of them with a count of one. The ten largest clonotypes hold under 20% of the sample. The sample comprised blood. The receptors stem from a woman aged 70-85 years in good health.

With respect to this clonotype: At one end, the junction sequence differs from germline, possibly due to a read error. The CDR3 DNA reads TGCGCCAGCAGCCAAGAAGGGCCGGGATACGAGGCCAGCGTCCTGACTTTC. This codes for CASSQEGPGYEASVLTF. J is TRBJ2-6 and V is TRBV4-1; D may be TRBD2 (5 bases). Germline CDR1 reads MGHRA; CDR2 reads YSYEKL. The CDR3 covers 17 residues.

This chain links TRBV20-1 with TRBJ2-3; D assignment may be TRBD1 or TRBD2 (5 bases each). Trimming stripped 0 bases from V and 5 bases from J, with 15 bases between. Germline CDR1 reads DFQATT; CDR2 reads SNEGSKA (reference sequence). The CDR3 loop spans 15 amino acids. The CDR3 nucleotides are TGCAGTGCTAGAGAGCAGGGAGCAGGTGGAGATACGCAGTATTTT. It translates to CSAREQGAGGDTQYF.

The J gene is TRBJ2-1, the V gene TRBV6-2 or TRBV6-3; weak D call: TRBD2 (7 bases). This CDR3 contains 14 residues. CDR1 is MNHEY, CDR2 SVGEGT, per germline. V lost 4 bases, J lost 7 bases, and 14 bases lay in between. CDR3 amino acids: CASSSRGGGNEQFF. In nucleotides, the CDR3 is TGTGCCAGCAGTTCTAGGGGGGGCGGAAATGAGCAGTTCTTC.

The V and J genes are TRBV14 and TRBJ2-1, with D perhaps matching TRBD1 or TRBD2 (5 bases each). Deletions cut 3 bases from V and 10 bases from J, with 13 bases between. The CDR3 extends over 13 amino acids. Germline lookup yields CDR1 SGHDN and CDR2 FVKESK. The chain's CDR3 is CASSHWDGEEQFF. Here the CDR3 DNA reads TGTGCCAGCAGCCACTGGGACGGGGAAGAGCAGTTCTTC. The complete variable domain, with remaining parts taken from reference TRBV14 and TRBJ2-1, reads EAGVTQFPSHSVIEKGQTVTLRCDPISGHDNLYWYRRVMGKEIKFLLHFVKESKQDESGMPNNRFLAERTGGTYSTLKVQPAELEDSGVYFCASSHWDGEEQFFGPGTRLTVL.

The rearrangement joins TRBV5-1 to TRBJ2-3; D is perhaps TRBD2 (7 bases). The germline CDR1 and CDR2 sequences are SGHRS and YFSETQ. V gave up 3 bases and J gave up 5 bases, with 13 bases separating them. The length of the CDR3 is 14 residues. CDR3 sequence: CASSSGQRGDTQYF. DNA for the CDR3: TGCGCCAGCAGCTCCGGACAGCGGGGAGATACGCAGTATTTT.

Only a few counts were recorded for this clonotype. V gene TRBV6-5 combines with J gene TRBJ2-7, with D perhaps TRBD1 (5 bases). The length of the CDR3 is 13 residues. Germline CDR1 MNHEY, CDR2 SVGAGI. The ends were cut back, 7 bases at V and 6 bases at J, with 16 bases in the middle. The DNA for the CDR3 is TGTGCCAGCATAAGTCCAGGGATGGGCGAGCAGTACTTC. This translates into CASISPGMGEQYF.

This chain joins TRBV7-9 and TRBJ2-7; D might be TRBD1 or TRBD2, each matching 5 bases. Trimming shortened V by 6 bases and J by 7 bases, and 22 bases separated the two germline ends. The CDR3 extends over 15 amino acids. Germline V gene data show CDR1 as SEHNR and CDR2 as FQNEAQ (reference sequence). CDR3 coding DNA: TGTGCCAGCAGTCCTTTGAGGGGAATATTCGGGGAGCAGTACTTC. Protein: CASSPLRGIFGEQYF.

The chain employs TRBV11-2 and TRBJ2-1; a weak D match, TRBD2 (6 bases). The assigned J gene may be wrong: the sequence end matches TRBJ2-5 better. The CDR3 sequence is 13 residues long. Germline V gives CDR1 SGHAT, CDR2 FQNNGV. CDR3 amino acids: CASSSDYFETQYF. Written as DNA, the CDR3 is TGTGCCAGCAGCTCGGACTACTTTGAGACCCAGTACTTC.

This clonotype was seen a handful of times. The chain employs TRBV6-5 and TRBJ1-2; D uncertain. Germline CDR1 is MNHEY and CDR2 is SVGAGI. CDR3 length equals 11 residues. The V end lost 4 bases, the J end lost 8 bases, and 8 bases lay between the germline ends. CDR3 nucleotides: TGTGCCAGCAGTTGGGGTCAGGGCTACACCTTC. Encoded protein: CASSWGQGYTF.

In this sample, this clonotype turned up many times. The rearrangement uses TRBV5-1 and TRBJ2-4; 8 nucleotides match TRBD2. Looked up from germline, CDR1 is SGHRS and CDR2 is YFSETQ. V trimming: 0 bases; J trimming: 3 bases; junction bases outside the gene matches: 8. This CDR3 comprises 17 residues. CDR3 residues: CASSLETGGAYKNIQYF. The CDR3 bases are TGCGCCAGCAGCTTGGAGACGGGGGGGGCCTACAAAAACATTCAGTACTTC.

CDR3 in DNA: TGTGCCAGCAGCTTCACCTTCAGGGATCCCGCCGGCGGCTACACCTTC. Translated, it gives CASSFTFRDPAGGYTF. This rearrangement joins TRBV13 to TRBJ1-2, with D perhaps TRBD1 (5 bases). Germline loops: CDR1 PRHDT, CDR2 FYEKMQ (reference sequence). Trimming took off 3 bases at V and 8 bases at J, with 22 bases between the two ends. The CDR3 runs 16 residues.

This chain joins TRBV5-5 and TRBJ2-6; D ambiguous. The V end was cut by 6 bases, the J end by 0 bases, with 13 bases between. Germline values: CDR1 SGHKS, CDR2 YYEKEE (reference sequence). The CDR3 sequence is 16 residues long. The CDR3 DNA is TGTGCCAGCAAGCCAGGTCAACTCTCTGGGGCCAACGTCCTGACTTTC. Translation: CASKPGQLSGANVLTF.

This chain uses TRBV9 with TRBJ2-1; the match to TRBD1 covers 7 bases. Near its end, the DNA agrees better with TRBJ2-5, so the J call may be wrong. The CDR3 is 15 amino acids. Germline V CDR1 and CDR2: SGDLS, YYNGEE. CDR3 nucleotide sequence: TGTGCCAGCAGCGTAGGTCAGGGGGTACGAGAGACCCAGTACTTC. Its protein is CASSVGQGVRETQYF.

This clonotype was seen at least ten times. V usage is TRBV6-6 and J usage is TRBJ1-2; D not resolved. Germline V CDR1 and CDR2: MNHNY, SVGAGI (reference sequence). CDR3 size: 12 residues. Trimming stripped 7 bases from V and 5 bases from J, with 11 bases between. CDR3 coding DNA: TGTGCCAGCACGCCGGGCGGATATGGCTACACCTTC. Its translation: CASTPGGYGYTF.

This clonotype appeared a few times. The chain is built from TRBV5-1 and TRBJ2-2; TRBD1 aligns across 7 bases. The CDR3 spans 15 residues. V was pared by 4 bases and J by 1 base, with 4 bases of the junction left unmatched. Germline V gene data show CDR1 as SGHRS and CDR2 as YFSETQ. CDR3 region: CASSLTGRNTGELFF. CDR3 in DNA: TGCGCCAGCAGCCTGACAGGGAGGAACACCGGGGAGCTGTTTTTT.

This clonotype was seen many times. The CDR3 spells CASSVREDYEQYF. The CDR3 DNA is TGTGCCAGCAGCGTACGGGAGGACTACGAGCAGTACTTC. V is TRBV28 and J is TRBJ2-7, with 7 bases that match TRBD2. Trimming cost V 6 bases and J 3 bases; bases outside gene matches: 5. Germline assignment: CDR1 MDHEN and CDR2 SYDVKM. The CDR3 is 13 residues long.

The V gene is TRBV29-1, the J gene TRBJ2-5, with a tentative D call TRBD2 (5 bases). The ends were cut back, 8 bases at V and 4 bases at J, with 17 bases in the middle. The CDR3 length is 13 residues. Germline V CDR1 and CDR2: SQVTM, ANQGSEA. The CDR3 sequence: CSTTSGTIETQYF. The DNA of the CDR3 is TGCAGCACGACAAGCGGAACAATAGAGACCCAGTACTTC.

The rearrangement uses TRBV15 and TRBJ1-4, with D perhaps matching TRBD1 (5 bases). V was pared by 0 bases and J by 15 bases, with 14 bases between. Germline lookup yields CDR1 LNHNV and CDR2 YYDKDF (reference sequence). This CDR3 comprises 13 residues. The CDR3 region is CATSRETDIMMFF. The CDR3 DNA sequence: TGTGCCACCAGCAGAGAAACGGACATTATGATGTTTTTT.

In its sample, this clonotype was seen a few times. This chain links TRBV3-1 with TRBJ2-2; TRBD2 agrees at 9 bases. This CDR3 has 16 amino acids. The germline V gene has CDR1 LGHDT and CDR2 YNNKEL (reference sequence). Germline trimming cut 3 bases from V and 3 bases from J; bases unmatched to any gene: 5. CDR3 in amino acids: CASSHRGGEHTGELFF. CDR3 sequence (DNA): TGTGCCAGCAGCCATCGCGGGGGGGAACACACCGGGGAGCTGTTTTTT.

This chain joins TRBV12-5 and TRBJ2-5; 8 bases align to TRBD2. The CDR3 is 14 residues long. The germline CDR1 and CDR2 sequences are LGHNT and FRNRAP. V shed 8 bases, J shed 5 bases, and the junction held 10 bases outside the gene matches. The CDR3 nucleotides are TGTGCTAGTCTACGGGGGGGCTTCGGGGAGACCCAGTACTTC. This codes for CASLRGGFGETQYF. The variable domain in full, with the rest retrieved from reference TRBV12-5 and TRBJ2-5, is DARVTQTPRHKVTEMGQEVTMRCQPILGHNTVFWYRQTMMQGLELLAYFRNRAPLDDSGMPKDRFSAEMPDATLATLKIQPSEPRDSAVYFCASLRGGFGETQYFGPGTRLLVL.

This clonotype was counted at least ten times. This chain connects TRBV7-2 to TRBJ2-1; 8 bases match TRBD2. The V gene end was trimmed by 11 bases and the J gene end by 5 bases; junction bases not matched to a gene: 2. The CDR3 runs to 11 residues. Per the germline V gene, CDR1 is SGHTA and CDR2 is FQGNSA. The CDR3 sequence: CAEAGDNEQFF. CDR3 DNA sequence: TGTGCCGAAGCGGGGGACAATGAGCAGTTCTTC.

The chain employs TRBV20-1 and TRBJ1-2; D is undetermined. The CDR3 extends over 14 amino acids. Trimming removed 3 bases from V and 0 bases from J, with 11 bases in between. CDR1 is DFQATT and CDR2 is SNEGSKA in the germline V gene (reference sequence). DNA of the CDR3: TGCAGTGCTAGCCCCGCAGGTCCTAACTATGGCTACACCTTC. The encoded protein is CSASPAGPNYGYTF.

This clonotype was found many times. V gene TRBV7-3 combines with J gene TRBJ2-5; D is uncertain. Between the trimmed V and J ends, which lost 7 bases and 5 bases, there was a span of 14 bases. The CDR3 loop spans 13 amino acids. The germline gives CDR1 SGHTA, CDR2 FQGTGA. DNA for the CDR3: TGTGCCAGCACCATTAACCCCGGGGAGACCCAGTACTTC. This translates into CASTINPGETQYF. The full variable domain, completed using reference TRBV7-3 and TRBJ2-5, is GAGVSQTPSNKVTEKGKYVELRCDPISGHTALYWYRQSLGQGPEFLIYFQGTGAADDSGLPNDRFFAVRPEGSVSTLKIQRTERGDSAVYLCASTINPGETQYFGPGTRLLVL.

This chain uses TRBV10-3 with TRBJ1-3; the D gene is possibly TRBD1 (5 bases). The germline gives CDR1 ENHRY, CDR2 SYGVKD. This CDR3 has 14 residues. The germline V and J ends were trimmed by 7 bases and 2 bases, with 12 bases remaining between them. The CDR3 DNA sequence: TGTGCCATCACGGGCAGGGAGACTGGAAACACCATATATTTT. Translating gives CAITGRETGNTIYF.

V usage is TRBV7-2 and J usage is TRBJ2-7; D tentatively reads TRBD1 or TRBD2 (6 bases each). Germline loops: CDR1 SGHTA, CDR2 FQGNSA. CDR3 length: 14 residues. The germline V and J ends were trimmed by 7 bases and 6 bases, with 19 bases remaining between them. The CDR3 sequence is CASNWVVGGREQYF. The CDR3 DNA reads TGTGCCAGCAACTGGGTAGTAGGGGGGCGCGAGCAGTACTTC.

This clonotype appeared a single time. This chain links TRBV6-5 with TRBJ1-2, with 12 bases that match TRBD1. The V gene end was trimmed by 0 bases and the J gene end by 7 bases; junction bases not matched to a gene: 3. Looked up from germline, CDR1 is MNHEY and CDR2 is SVGAGI. This CDR3 region has 15 residues. The CDR3 loop reads CASSYSGTGGIGYTF. CDR3 bases: TGTGCCAGCAGTTACTCGGGGACAGGGGGCATTGGCTACACCTTC.

The rearrangement uses TRBV6-2 or TRBV6-3 and TRBJ2-1; TRBD1 matches 7 bases. Germline CDR1 MNHEY, CDR2 SVGEGT. V gave up 5 bases and J gave up 2 bases; unmatched junction bases: 6. This CDR3 region has 15 residues. The DNA for the CDR3 is TGTGCCAGCAGTCAGGGGGTCGGCCCCTACAATGAGCAGTTCTTC. Amino acids: CASSQGVGPYNEQFF.

The chain links TRBV7-9 to TRBJ1-3; D unclear. V lost 4 bases and J lost 0, with 10 bases in between. The CDR3 is 15 residues long. Germline values: CDR1 SEHNR, CDR2 FQNEAQ (reference sequence). CDR3 in DNA: TGTGCCAGCAGCTCTAAAGAGTTCTCTGGAAACACCATATATTTT. It codes for CASSSKEFSGNTIYF.

This clonotype was seen more than once but under ten times. The chain has TRBV18 and TRBJ1-2, with TRBD1 as a possible D gene (5 bases). CDR3 size: 14 residues. Trimming took 3 bases from V and 3 from J, leaving 11 bases between them. Germline assignment: CDR1 KGHSH and CDR2 LQKENI. CDR3 region: CASSPGRSDYGYTF. CDR3 sequence (DNA): TGTGCCAGCTCACCGGGACGGTCGGACTATGGCTACACCTTC. Together with reference TRBV18 and TRBJ1-2, the CDR3 gives the full variable domain: NAGVMQNPRHLVRRRGQEARLRCSPMKGHSHVYWYRQLPEEGLKFMVYLQKENIIDESGMPKERFSAEFPKEGPSILRIQQVVRGDSAAYFCASSPGRSDYGYTFGSGTRLTVV.

The chain joins TRBV4-3 to TRBJ2-3, with a possible D match to TRBD1 (6 bases). V was clipped by 2 bases and J by 4 bases, with 16 bases between them. The CDR3 extends over 16 amino acids. Germline V gene data show CDR1 as LGHNA and CDR2 as YSLEER. CDR3 loop: CASSQSKGVIADTQYF. The CDR3 region has the DNA TGCGCCAGCAGCCAATCAAAGGGGGTGATTGCAGATACGCAGTATTTT.